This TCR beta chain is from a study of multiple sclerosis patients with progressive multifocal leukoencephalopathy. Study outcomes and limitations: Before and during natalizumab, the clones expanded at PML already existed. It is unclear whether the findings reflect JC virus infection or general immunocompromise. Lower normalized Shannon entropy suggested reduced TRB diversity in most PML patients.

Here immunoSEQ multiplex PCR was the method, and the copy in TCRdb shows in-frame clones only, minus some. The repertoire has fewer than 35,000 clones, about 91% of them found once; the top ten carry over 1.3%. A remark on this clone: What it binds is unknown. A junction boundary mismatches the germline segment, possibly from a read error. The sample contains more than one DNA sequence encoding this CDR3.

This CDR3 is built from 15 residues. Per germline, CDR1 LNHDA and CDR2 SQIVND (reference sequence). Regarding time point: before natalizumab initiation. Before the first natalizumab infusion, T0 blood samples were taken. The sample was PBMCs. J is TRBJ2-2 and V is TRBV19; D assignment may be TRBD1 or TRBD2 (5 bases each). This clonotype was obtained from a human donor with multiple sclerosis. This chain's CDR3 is CASSIVWGNTGELFF. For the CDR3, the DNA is TGTGCCAGTAGTATCGTATGGGGGAACACCGGGGAACTGTTTTTT.